This T cell receptor (beta chain) is from a study of persistence of HIV-infected CD4 T cells. The immunoSEQ assay was version 4, run in survey mode. The protocol was immunoSEQ multiplex PCR, while the TCRdb copy is restricted to in-frame clones and leaves out a portion. The profile shows around 40,000 clones, less than 90% of them singletons. With respect to this clone: Its target is unknown.

This CDR3 spans 14 amino acids. The junction had 6 bases not matched to a gene; V was cut back by 7 bases and J by 2 bases. Germline assignment: CDR1 MNHEY and CDR2 SMNVEV (reference sequence). Anti-CD3/anti-CD28 beads served as a nonspecific positive control stimulus. CD4+ T cells upregulating both CD40 ligand and CD69 were sorted as responding cells. This TCR came from an adult woman with HIV who was CMV-seropositive. The chain couples TRBV27 to TRBJ2-3; 7 bases fit TRBD1. The sample was CD4+ T cells sorted from PBMCs after roughly 18-hour stimulation, taken from a patient who received antiretroviral therapy. DNA for the CDR3: TGTGCCAGCATCAATACAGGGGTCACAGATACGCAGTATTTT. Protein: CASINTGVTDTQYF.